This T cell receptor (beta chain) was obtained from a study of blood T cells in healthy people across ages. Findings and limits, study-wide: Using unsorted PBMCs precluded a conclusive naive versus antigen-experienced comparison. Older age coincided with a roughly linear decline in TCR beta diversity per million T cells.

J was trimmed by 1 base and V by 5 bases; bases with no gene match: 7. Per germline, CDR1 SSHAT and CDR2 FNYEAQ (reference sequence). The CDR3 spans 16 residues. PCR was performed a second time for about 6 to 11 cycles using a sample-barcoded 5' primer and a J-beta primer mix. Carrying 12 random nucleotides, a template-switch adaptor labeled each individual cDNA molecule. TCRdb fed the 5' RACE reads into MiXCR, producing one record per CDR3 protein. The profile shows about 970,000 distinct CDR3 sequences, roughly 51% of them singletons. This clonotype has just a few counts. Antigen unknown. Sequenced: blood. The source of this sequence is a woman aged 60-75 years in good health. The chain employs TRBV7-7 and TRBJ2-3, with 9 bases aligning to TRBD2. The CDR3 region has the DNA TGTGCCAGCAGCGCGTGGTTAGCGGGAGGCACAGATACGCAGTATTTT. It specifies CASSAWLAGGTDTQYF.